Below are 21 T cell receptor beta chains sequenced from a single sample in a study of blood T cell repertoires in COVID-19. Profiled with immunoSEQ multiplex PCR; TCRdb holds only in-frame clones, not every one. The table lists around 130,000 clones, about 90% of them singletons. Sequenced sample: peripheral blood. The receptors were gathered from an elderly woman with acute or convalescent COVID-19.

The rearrangement joins TRBV6-5 to TRBJ1-1; 7 bases align to TRBD1. The junction had 5 bases not matched to a gene; V was cut back by 0 bases and J by 4 bases. In germline, CDR1 is MNHEY, CDR2 SVGAGI. This CDR3 is 15 amino acids long. The CDR3 protein is CASSYSRGGGTEAFF. The CDR3 nucleotides are TGTGCCAGCAGTTACTCACGAGGGGGCGGCACTGAAGCTTTCTTT.

Points on this clone: Other nucleotide sequences in the sample specify the same CDR3. The chain couples TRBV5-1 to TRBJ1-2; D not certain. The CDR3 is 13 amino acids. V shed 0 bases and J shed 3 bases, with 6 bases lying between them. Looked up from germline, CDR1 is SGHRS and CDR2 is YFSETQ. CDR3 loop: CASSLVGDYGYTF. In DNA form, the CDR3 reads TGCGCCAGCAGCTTGGTAGGAGACTATGGCTACACCTTC. Combining the CDR3 with reference TRBV5-1 and TRBJ1-2 gives the whole variable domain KAGVTQTPRYLIKTRGQQVTLSCSPISGHRSVSWYQQTPGQGLQFLFEYFSETQRNKGNFPGRFSGRQFSNSRSEMNVSTLELGDSALYLCASSLVGDYGYTFGSGTRLTVV.

The rearrangement links TRBV6-5 to TRBJ1-3; no reliable D call. This CDR3 spans 14 amino acids. V lost 0 bases, J lost 2 bases, and 5 bases lay in between. Germline values: CDR1 MNHEY, CDR2 SVGAGI. CDR3 nucleotides: TGTGCCAGCAGTTACTCGGGAGCTGGAAACACCATATATTTT. Amino acid sequence: CASSYSGAGNTIYF.

This sequence joins TRBV3-1 (or the pseudogene TRBV3-2) and TRBJ2-4, with D tentatively TRBD2 (5 bases). Germline CDR1 is LGHDT and CDR2 is YNNKEL (reference sequence). CDR3 length equals 14 residues. The V end lost 2 bases, the J end lost 3 bases, and 8 bases lay between the germline ends. CDR3 sequence (DNA): TGTGCCAGCAGCCAATTGAGGGACAAAAACATTCAGTACTTC. Protein sequence: CASSQLRDKNIQYF.

This chain links TRBV3-1 (or the pseudogene TRBV3-2) with TRBJ2-1, with D possibly being TRBD2 (6 bases). Looked up from germline, CDR1 is LGHDT and CDR2 is YNNKEL (reference sequence). The CDR3 runs 11 residues. The V gene lost 1 base and the J gene lost 15 bases, with 10 bases spanning the gap. Here the CDR3 DNA reads TGTGCCAGCAGCCAAGCCGGGGGTCTGTTCTTC. Translating it yields CASSQAGGLFF.

J is TRBJ1-2 and V is TRBV5-5; D perhaps matches TRBD1 (6 bases). The CDR3 runs to 13 residues. V lost 2 bases and J 4 bases, leaving 9 bases between the germline ends. Germline V CDR1 and CDR2: SGHKS, YYEKEE (reference sequence). The CDR3 protein is CASSFRGSYGYTF. The CDR3 nucleotides are TGTGCCAGCAGCTTCAGGGGTAGCTATGGCTACACCTTC.

This chain uses TRBV18 with TRBJ1-1; unclear D gene. This CDR3 has 13 amino acids. V dropped 6 bases and J dropped 0 bases, with 8 bases sitting between them. Germline CDR1 reads KGHSH; CDR2 reads LQKENI. CDR3 coding DNA: TGTGCCAGCTCCCCTATGATGAACACTGAAGCTTTCTTT. The encoded protein is CASSPMMNTEAFF. The complete variable domain, with remaining parts taken from reference TRBV18 and TRBJ1-1, reads NAGVMQNPRHLVRRRGQEARLRCSPMKGHSHVYWYRQLPEEGLKFMVYLQKENIIDESGMPKERFSAEFPKEGPSILRIQQVVRGDSAAYFCASSPMMNTEAFFGQGTRLTVV.

The chain joins TRBV5-1 to TRBJ1-1; D ambiguous. The ends were cut back, 2 bases at V and 0 bases at J, with 11 bases in the middle. The CDR3 spans 15 residues. The V gene's germline CDR1 is SGHRS and CDR2 YFSETQ. As DNA, the CDR3 is TGCGCCAGCAGCTTTTCGGGGAAGGTGAACACTGAAGCTTTCTTT. Amino acid sequence: CASSFSGKVNTEAFF.

The chain joins TRBV3-1 (or the pseudogene TRBV3-2) to TRBJ1-2, with D unresolved. Trimming pared 4 bases from V and 3 bases from J, leaving 9 bases between. The CDR3 has 13 amino acids. The germline V gene has CDR1 LGHDT and CDR2 YNNKEL (reference sequence). CDR3 residues: CASSPGGDYGYTF. The DNA for the CDR3 is TGTGCCAGCAGCCCGGGAGGTGACTATGGCTACACCTTC.

J is TRBJ2-2 and V is TRBV28; D is perhaps TRBD1 (6 bases). Germline CDR1 is MDHEN and CDR2 is SYDVKM. This CDR3 comprises 15 residues. Trimming pared 2 bases from V and 5 bases from J, leaving 12 bases between. CDR3 DNA sequence: TGTGCCAGCAGTTTACCGGCCAGGGGAACCGGGGAGCTGTTTTTT. Encoded protein: CASSLPARGTGELFF.

This chain connects TRBV6-5 to TRBJ1-3; D is unresolved. This CDR3 region has 16 residues. Looked up from germline, CDR1 is MNHEY and CDR2 is SVGAGI. With 0 bases removed from V and 3 bases from J, the gap between germline ends came to 12 bases. DNA of the CDR3: TGTGCCAGCAGTTACTCGTTTCTAGGTGGTGGAAACACCATATATTTT. It translates to CASSYSFLGGGNTIYF.

This chain uses TRBV3-1 (or the pseudogene TRBV3-2) with TRBJ2-7; D ambiguous. Germline V gene sequence: CDR1 LGHDT, CDR2 YNNKEL (reference sequence). The length of the CDR3 is 13 residues. Deletions cut 4 bases from V and 3 bases from J, with 10 bases between. The CDR3: CASSPSSLYEQYF. The CDR3 DNA is TGTGCCAGCAGCCCAAGTAGCCTCTACGAGCAGTACTTC.

The chain carries TRBV5-1 and TRBJ1-1; 9 bases align to TRBD1. CDR3 length: 16 amino acids. The ends lost 7 bases at V and 3 bases at J; junction bases unmatched: 13. The germline gives CDR1 SGHRS, CDR2 YFSETQ. For the CDR3, the DNA is TGCGCCAGCCAGGGGGGGACAGGGTGGAGGTACACTGAAGCTTTCTTT. Translation: CASQGGTGWRYTEAFF.

J is TRBJ2-3 and V is TRBV28; D remains ambiguous. CDR3 length: 14 amino acids. Between the trimmed V and J ends, which lost 1 base and 5 bases, there was a span of 10 bases. Germline CDR1 and CDR2: MDHEN and SYDVKM. For the CDR3, the DNA is TGTGCCAGCAGTTTATCCATAACCGGAGATACGCAGTATTTT. It translates to CASSLSITGDTQYF. The full variable domain, completed using reference TRBV28 and TRBJ2-3, is DVKVTQSSRYLVKRTGEKVFLECVQDMDHENMFWYRQDPGLGLRLIYFSYDVKMKEKGDIPEGYSVSREKKERFSLILESASTNQTSMYLCASSLSITGDTQYFGPGTRLTVL.

The chain joins TRBV12-3 or TRBV12-4 to TRBJ2-1, with TRBD1 as a possible D gene (6 bases). CDR3 size: 13 residues. V was clipped by 6 bases and J by 3 bases, with 9 bases between them. As DNA, the CDR3 is TGTGCCAGCAGCTTGGACAGCTACAATGAGCAGTTCTTC. Encoded protein: CASSLDSYNEQFF.

The chain uses TRBV19 and TRBJ2-1; perhaps TRBD1 as D (5 bases). The V gene's germline CDR1 is LNHDA and CDR2 SQIVND (reference sequence). V lost 6 bases and J lost 5, with 20 bases in between. The CDR3 length is 16 residues. The CDR3 DNA reads as TGTGCCAGTAGGGGCCCCCCAGGGCTTGGGAACAATGAGCAGTTCTTC. As protein: CASRGPPGLGNNEQFF.

This clone occurred a few times. CDR3 bases: TGCGCCAGCAGCTCCCTTACAGAGAACACTGAAGCTTTCTTT. This translates into CASSSLTENTEAFF. The chain combines TRBV5-1 with TRBJ1-1; D call uncertain. With 3 bases removed from V and 1 base from J, the gap between germline ends came to 10 bases. The CDR3 loop spans 14 amino acids. CDR1 and CDR2 from the germline V gene are SGHRS and YFSETQ.

The J gene is TRBJ1-1, the V gene TRBV3-1 (or the pseudogene TRBV3-2); D perhaps matches TRBD1 (5 bases). CDR3 size: 13 residues. CDR1 is LGHDT and CDR2 is YNNKEL in the germline V gene (reference sequence). V lost 0 bases to trimming and J lost 10 bases, with 12 bases between them. Written as DNA, the CDR3 is TGTGCCAGCAGCCAAGATCTCCGGGGGGTAGCTTTCTTT. It codes for CASSQDLRGVAFF.

V is TRBV20-1 and J is TRBJ2-5; 8 bases align to TRBD2. Germline lookup yields CDR1 DFQATT and CDR2 SNEGSKA (reference sequence). The CDR3 has 11 residues. V shed 8 bases, J shed 7 bases, and the junction held 6 bases outside the gene matches. The CDR3 nucleotides are TGCAGTTACGGGAGCGGGGGGACCCAGTACTTC. It translates to CSYGSGGTQYF.

The rearrangement uses TRBV18 and TRBJ2-1, with no clear D. The V end was cut by 2 bases, the J end by 0 bases, with 8 bases between. The CDR3 loop spans 15 amino acids. Germline-derived CDR1 and CDR2 are KGHSH and LQKENI. The CDR3, as DNA: TGTGCCAGCTCACCAGGGCCGAGCTCCTACAATGAGCAGTTCTTC. Residues: CASSPGPSSYNEQFF.

The rearrangement joins TRBV30 to TRBJ1-1; D remains unclear. Germline V gene lookup returns CDR1 GTSNPN and CDR2 SVGIG (reference sequence). V lost 0 bases to trimming and J lost 4 bases, with 6 bases between them. The length of the CDR3 is 12 residues. As DNA, the CDR3 is TGTGCCTGGAGTGTTTTGAGCACTGAAGCTTTCTTT. This codes for CAWSVLSTEAFF.